These 27 T cell receptor beta chains were sequenced from one sample in a study of T-cell memory formation after mild COVID-19. TCRdb processed the 5' RACE reads anew with MiXCR; each CDR3 protein has one entry. The table has about 200,000 distinct CDR3 sequences, 15% to 20% seen once. Material: PBMCs or a T cell subset sorted from them (not recorded which). These receptors all stem from an adult woman who had mild COVID-19 (a few samples of this study predate the infection). Cell type and time point are not known.

V gene TRBV19 combines with J gene TRBJ2-2, with D possibly being TRBD1 or TRBD2 (6 bases each). With 7 bases removed from V and 6 bases from J, the gap between germline ends came to 18 bases. CDR3 length equals 15 residues. The germline V gene has CDR1 LNHDA and CDR2 SQIVND (reference sequence). CDR3 DNA: TGTGCCAGTACTGGGGGGCTCACTGGACCCGGGGAGCTGTTTTTT. Amino acids: CASTGGLTGPGELFF.

This clonotype was observed a handful of times. V is TRBV5-1 and J is TRBJ1-5; possibly TRBD1 for D (5 bases). CDR3 length equals 15 residues. CDR1 is SGHRS and CDR2 is YFSETQ in the germline V gene. Trimming left V 0 bases short and J 0 bases short, with 7 bases between. CDR3 sequence reads: CASSLEGTSNQPQHF. Here the CDR3 DNA reads TGCGCCAGCAGCTTGGAGGGGACTAGCAATCAGCCCCAGCATTTT.

This chain links TRBV7-2 with TRBJ2-7; D gene uncertain. V gave up 2 bases and J gave up 3 bases, with 11 bases separating them. Germline V gives CDR1 SGHTA, CDR2 FQGNSA. The CDR3 covers 14 residues. In DNA form, the CDR3 reads TGTGCCAGCAGCTTATCATACGACCGCTACGAGCAGTACTTC. The encoded protein is CASSLSYDRYEQYF.

This clonotype was found a few times. V gene TRBV7-2 combines with J gene TRBJ2-7; 12 bases match TRBD2. Losses at the gene ends were 3 bases for V and 3 bases for J; bases not matched to a gene: 0. The CDR3 covers 14 residues. The germline gives CDR1 SGHTA, CDR2 FQGNSA. The CDR3 reads CASSLTSGSYEQYF. The DNA for the CDR3 is TGTGCCAGCAGCTTGACTAGCGGGAGCTACGAGCAGTACTTC.

The rearrangement uses TRBV19 and TRBJ2-7, with unresolved D. The CDR3 runs to 13 residues. Germline CDR1 and CDR2: LNHDA and SQIVND (reference sequence). V was cut by 7 bases and J by 12 bases, with 22 bases left in between. The CDR3 DNA reads as TGTGCCAGTACTAGAAGCGATCGGGCCTGGTGGTACTTC. Protein sequence: CASTRSDRAWWYF. Filled out from reference TRBV19 and TRBJ2-7, the complete variable domain reads DGGITQSPKYLFRKEGQNVTLSCEQNLNHDAMYWYRQDPGQGLRLIYYSQIVNDFQKGDIAEGYSVSREKKESFPLTVTSAQKNPTAFYLCASTRSDRAWWYFGPGTRLTVT.

The chain is built from TRBV12-5 and TRBJ2-3; D remains ambiguous. Germline CDR1 is LGHNT and CDR2 is FRNRAP. The CDR3 extends over 14 amino acids. The V end was cut by 5 bases, the J end by 2 bases, with 11 bases between. DNA for the CDR3: TGTGCTAGTGGTCCCCATCAATACACAGATACGCAGTATTTT. Translation gives CASGPHQYTDTQYF.

This clonotype was counted only a few times. The chain employs TRBV7-3 and TRBJ2-6; D not certain. Trimming took 5 bases from V and 2 from J, leaving 7 bases between them. The CDR3 is 14 residues long. Germline V lookup: CDR1 SGHTA, CDR2 FQGTGA. The chain's CDR3 is CASSRGTGANVLTF. CDR3 coding DNA: TGTGCCAGCAGCCGAGGAACTGGGGCCAACGTCCTGACTTTC.

The rearrangement links TRBV3-1 to TRBJ1-1; a weak D match, TRBD1 (5 bases). Germline lookup yields CDR1 LGHDT and CDR2 YNNKEL (reference sequence). V lost 2 bases and J lost 5, with 9 bases in between. This CDR3 is built from 13 residues. CDR3 in DNA: TGTGCCAGCAGCCAACGGGGGAGTACTGAAGCTTTCTTT. Protein: CASSQRGSTEAFF.

This sequence joins TRBV20-1 and TRBJ1-6; D unclear. The CDR3 consists of 14 residues. The ends were cut back, 4 bases at V and 8 bases at J, with 15 bases in the middle. Germline CDR1 and CDR2: DFQATT and SNEGSKA (reference sequence). DNA of the CDR3: TGCAGTGCTACCGGACGGCAAAGTGATTCACCCCTCCACTTT. It specifies CSATGRQSDSPLHF.

In its sample, this clonotype was seen a few times. The chain is built from TRBV12-3 or TRBV12-4 and TRBJ2-7; D might be TRBD1 or TRBD2, each matching 5 bases. V lost 2 bases and J 2 bases, leaving 10 bases between the germline ends. The CDR3 loop spans 14 amino acids. CDR3 DNA sequence: TGTGCCAGCAGTTTACGAGGGACGACCTACGAGCAGTACTTC. Its protein product is CASSLRGTTYEQYF.

The chain joins TRBV6-2 or TRBV6-3 to TRBJ2-1; D gene unclear. Germline V lookup: CDR1 MNHEY, CDR2 SVGEGT. The CDR3 length is 14 residues. V lost 3 bases, J lost 0 bases, and 6 bases lay in between. The CDR3 DNA follows: TGTGCCAGCAGTTATTACGGCTCCTACAATGAGCAGTTCTTC. This codes for CASSYYGSYNEQFF.

The sample holds a few counts of this clonotype. The CDR3 is CASSPGSARSPLHF. In DNA, the CDR3 is TGCGCCAGCAGCCCCGGGTCGGCGCGATCACCCCTCCACTTT. The chain combines TRBV5-1 with TRBJ1-6; D is unclear. CDR3 length equals 14 residues. Trimming took 4 bases from V and 10 from J, leaving 15 bases between them. Germline V gene data show CDR1 as SGHRS and CDR2 as YFSETQ.

Of note for this clonotype: At one of its ends the junction is not consistent with the germline gene, which may arise from a read error. This chain joins TRBV12-3 or TRBV12-4 and TRBJ2-5; no definite D call. The CDR3 extends over 14 amino acids. The DNA of the CDR3 is TGTGCCAGCACCCCGACCCGGATGATGGAGACCCGGTACTTC. This sequence encodes CASTPTRMMETRYF.

Details on this clonotype: At one end, the junction sequence differs from germline, possibly due to a read error. V is TRBV6-5 and J is TRBJ2-1; TRBD2 agrees at 9 bases. The germline CDR1 and CDR2 sequences are MNHEY and SVGAGI. This CDR3 region has 17 residues. This chain's CDR3 is CASSYSVAGVHYNVQFF. Written as DNA, the CDR3 is TGTGCCAGCAGTTACTCGGTAGCGGGGGTTCATTACAATGTGCAGTTCTTC.

The V gene is TRBV12-3 or TRBV12-4, the J gene TRBJ2-7; D uncertain. The CDR3 is 12 amino acids. The V end lost 8 bases, the J end lost 6 bases, and 14 bases lay between the germline ends. CDR3 region: CASGRWRGEQYF. Written as DNA, the CDR3 is TGTGCCAGCGGAAGATGGAGAGGCGAGCAGTACTTC.

This clonotype was recorded a few times. The chain couples TRBV4-3 to TRBJ2-7, with 9 nucleotides matching TRBD2. This CDR3 has 16 amino acids. Germline CDR1 reads LGHNA; CDR2 reads YSLEER. V trimming: 0 bases; J trimming: 3 bases; junction bases outside the gene matches: 6. The CDR3 nucleotides read TGCGCCAGCAGCCAAGATCTCGGGACTAGCCGCTACGAGCAGTACTTC. Amino acid sequence: CASSQDLGTSRYEQYF.

This clonotype was observed a handful of times. The chain uses TRBV27 and TRBJ2-6; D remains unclear. The CDR3 has 16 residues. V was pared by 2 bases and J by 0 bases, with 8 bases between. Germline loops: CDR1 MNHEY, CDR2 SMNVEV (reference sequence). The CDR3, as DNA: TGTGCCAGCAGTTTAAGGGCAACCTCTGGGGCCAACGTCCTGACTTTC. Translating gives CASSLRATSGANVLTF. The complete variable domain, with remaining parts taken from reference TRBV27 and TRBJ2-6, reads EAQVTQNPRYLITVTGKKLTVTCSQNMNHEYMSWYRQDPGLGLRQIYYSMNVEVTDKGDVPEGYKVSRKEKRNFPLILESPSPNQTSLYFCASSLRATSGANVLTFGAGSRLTVL.

The J gene is TRBJ2-1, the V gene TRBV5-6; D is ambiguous. V was cut by 0 bases and J by 12 bases, with 10 bases left in between. The germline V gene encodes CDR1 SGHDT and CDR2 YYEEEE. This CDR3 is built from 12 residues. In DNA form, the CDR3 reads TGTGCCAGCAGCTTGGGGAGCTCAAGGCAGTTCTTC. Its translation: CASSLGSSRQFF.

This clonotype was recorded once. The chain carries TRBV6-5 and TRBJ2-3; D uncertain. V was trimmed by 2 bases and J by 2 bases, leaving 8 bases between them. Germline V gene data show CDR1 as MNHEY and CDR2 as SVGAGI. This CDR3 comprises 14 residues. The CDR3 nucleotides are TGTGCCAGCAGTTACAGGGTTCCCACAGATACGCAGTATTTT. This codes for CASSYRVPTDTQYF.

The genes are TRBV6-2 or TRBV6-3 and TRBJ2-7, with 13 bases identical to TRBD2. The V gene's germline CDR1 is MNHEY and CDR2 SVGEGT. Trimming removed 3 bases from V and 4 bases from J; junction bases left unmatched: 9. This CDR3 comprises 17 residues. The CDR3 spells CASSYFGLAGVEYEQYF. CDR3 coding DNA: TGTGCCAGCAGTTATTTCGGACTAGCGGGAGTGGAATACGAGCAGTACTTC.

V is TRBV7-2 and J is TRBJ2-5; 12 nucleotides align to TRBD2. V gave up 4 bases and J gave up 4 bases; unmatched junction bases: 10. Germline CDR1 and CDR2: SGHTA and FQGNSA. The CDR3 is 17 amino acids. In nucleotides, the CDR3 is TGTGCCAGCAGCTCGTCTGGACTAGCGGGGATGGGAGAGACCCAGTACTTC. Its protein product is CASSSSGLAGMGETQYF.

The rearrangement links TRBV6-5 to TRBJ1-2; D call uncertain. Germline V gene lookup returns CDR1 MNHEY and CDR2 SVGAGI. The CDR3 length is 13 residues. Trimming stripped 5 bases from V and 4 bases from J, with 11 bases between. CDR3 amino acids: CASSPRWVYGYTF. The CDR3 DNA is TGTGCCAGCAGTCCACGGTGGGTCTATGGCTACACCTTC.

This clonotype was seen a few times. The chain couples TRBV13 to TRBJ2-3; TRBD1 matches at 9 bases. The CDR3 spans 16 residues. Germline CDR1 is PRHDT and CDR2 is FYEKMQ (reference sequence). With V trimmed by 6 bases and J by 0 bases, 7 bases remained unmatched. The CDR3: CASSSDGQGSTDTQYF. CDR3 coding DNA: TGTGCCAGCAGTTCCGACGGACAGGGGAGCACAGATACGCAGTATTTT.

The chain combines TRBV5-1 with TRBJ2-1; 8 bases map to TRBD1. The CDR3 runs to 16 residues. Germline V lookup: CDR1 SGHRS, CDR2 YFSETQ. V was clipped by 3 bases and J by 4 bases; unmatched bases: 9. CDR3 DNA sequence: TGCGCCAGCAGCTACTCCACCGGGACAGGATACAATGAGCAGTTCTTC. It yields the protein CASSYSTGTGYNEQFF.

This clonotype was seen only a few times. The V and J genes are TRBV9 and TRBJ1-5, with a possible D match to TRBD1 (5 bases). The germline gives CDR1 SGDLS, CDR2 YYNGEE. The V end lost 4 bases, the J end lost 8 bases, and 19 bases lay between the germline ends. The CDR3 covers 15 residues. The CDR3 nucleotides are TGTGCCAGCAGCTTGAGGGAGGGACTGGGGGAGCCCCAGCATTTT. Amino acids: CASSLREGLGEPQHF.

This clonotype was seen at least ten times. The V and J genes are TRBV13 and TRBJ2-5; 8 nucleotides match TRBD1. The ends lost 3 bases at V and 5 bases at J; junction bases unmatched: 5. Germline assignment: CDR1 PRHDT and CDR2 FYEKMQ (reference sequence). The CDR3 covers 14 residues. The CDR3 region is CASSLNRGMETQYF. For the CDR3, the DNA is TGTGCCAGCAGCTTGAACAGGGGGATGGAGACCCAGTACTTC. The full variable domain, completed using reference TRBV13 and TRBJ2-5, is AAGVIQSPRHLIKEKRETATLKCYPIPRHDTVYWYQQGPGQDPQFLISFYEKMQSDKGSIPDRFSAQQFSDYHSELNMSSLELGDSALYFCASSLNRGMETQYFGPGTRLLVL.

This clonotype was found a few times. This chain connects TRBV7-8 to TRBJ1-1; D uncertain. This CDR3 spans 13 amino acids. Germline V gene sequence: CDR1 SGHVS, CDR2 FQNEAQ. Trimming pared 10 bases from V and 0 bases from J, leaving 12 bases between. The CDR3 DNA reads as TGTGCCATACGGACGATGATGAACACTGAAGCTTTCTTT. Translating it yields CAIRTMMNTEAFF.